This TCR beta chain was retrieved from a study of vaccination effects on CD4 cells after COVID-19. Study-wide background: Participants were given two doses of BNT162b2 or mRNA-1273 vaccine.

Regarding the study as a whole: Mainly new clones induced by vaccination were found among post-vaccine spike-reactive clones in convalescents.

Data came from immunoSEQ multiplex PCR; TCRdb stores just in-frame clones and leaves some out. The sample gives tens of thousands of clones, roughly 69% of which show up once; 15% to 20% is in the top ten. Germline V gives CDR1 MNHNY, CDR2 SVGAGI (reference sequence). The CDR3 consists of 13 residues. Trimming removed 2 bases from V and 10 bases from J; junction bases left unmatched: 5. In the ViraFEST assay, antigen-specific CD4+ clonotypes were identified by expansion after peptide-pool stimulation. Subsequent to approximately 11 days of culture, CD4+ T cells were isolated. PCR-confirmed SARS-CoV-2 infection occurred in the person between March and December 2020. Cells had half their medium changed to IL-2 medium on days 3 and 7. Comments on this clone: Antigen specificity is unknown.

This chain links TRBV6-6 with TRBJ1-1; 9 bases line up with TRBD1. Material: CD4+ T cells from PBMCs cultured with HCoV-NL63 spike peptides, obtained before COVID-19 vaccination. The clonotype originates from a human donor who had a prior SARS-CoV-2 infection. The CDR3 reads CASSYGTGFVAFF. As DNA, the CDR3 is TGTGCCAGCAGTTACGGGACAGGGTTTGTAGCTTTCTTT.